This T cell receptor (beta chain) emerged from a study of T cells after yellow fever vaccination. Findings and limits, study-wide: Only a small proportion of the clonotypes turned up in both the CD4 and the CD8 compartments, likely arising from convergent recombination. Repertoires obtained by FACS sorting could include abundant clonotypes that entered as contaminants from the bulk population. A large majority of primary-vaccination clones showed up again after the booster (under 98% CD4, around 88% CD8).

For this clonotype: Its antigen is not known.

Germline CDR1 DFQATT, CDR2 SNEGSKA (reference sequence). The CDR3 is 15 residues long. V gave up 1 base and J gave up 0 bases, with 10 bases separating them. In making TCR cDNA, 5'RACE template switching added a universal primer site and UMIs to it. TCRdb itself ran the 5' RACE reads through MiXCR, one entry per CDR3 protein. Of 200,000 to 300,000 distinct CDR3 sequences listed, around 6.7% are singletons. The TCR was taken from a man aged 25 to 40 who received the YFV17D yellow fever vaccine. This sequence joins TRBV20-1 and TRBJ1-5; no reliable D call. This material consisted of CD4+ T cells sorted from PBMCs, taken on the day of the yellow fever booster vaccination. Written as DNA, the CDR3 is TGCAGTGCTAGAGTGGCGGAGAATAGCAATCAGCCCCAGCATTTT. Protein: CSARVAENSNQPQHF.